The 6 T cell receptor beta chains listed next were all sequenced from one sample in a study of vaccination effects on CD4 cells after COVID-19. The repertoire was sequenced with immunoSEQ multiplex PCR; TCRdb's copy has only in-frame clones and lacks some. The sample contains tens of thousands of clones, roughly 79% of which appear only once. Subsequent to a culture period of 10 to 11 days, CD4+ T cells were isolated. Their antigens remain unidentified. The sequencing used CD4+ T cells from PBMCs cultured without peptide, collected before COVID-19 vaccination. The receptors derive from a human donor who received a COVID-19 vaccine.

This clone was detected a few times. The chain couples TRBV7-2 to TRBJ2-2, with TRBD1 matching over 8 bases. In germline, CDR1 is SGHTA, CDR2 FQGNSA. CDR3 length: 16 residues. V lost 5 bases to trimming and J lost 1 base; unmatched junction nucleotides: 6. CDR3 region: CASSHRTGWNTGELFF. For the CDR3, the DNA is TGTGCCAGCAGCCACAGGACAGGGTGGAACACCGGGGAGCTGTTTTTT.

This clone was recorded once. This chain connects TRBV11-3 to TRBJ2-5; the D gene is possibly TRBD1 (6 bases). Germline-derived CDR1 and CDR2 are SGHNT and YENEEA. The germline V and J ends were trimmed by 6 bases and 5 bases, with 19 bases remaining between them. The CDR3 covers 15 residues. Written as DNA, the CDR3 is TGTGCCAGCAGTTCTGGGGGCAGGGCCGGGGAGACCCAGTACTTC. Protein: CASSSGGRAGETQYF.

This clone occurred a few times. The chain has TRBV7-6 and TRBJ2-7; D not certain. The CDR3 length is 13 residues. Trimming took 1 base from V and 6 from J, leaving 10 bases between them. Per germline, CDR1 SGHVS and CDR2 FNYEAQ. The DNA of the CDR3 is TGTGCCAGCAGCTTAGAGGGTTACACCGAGCAGTACTTC. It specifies CASSLEGYTEQYF. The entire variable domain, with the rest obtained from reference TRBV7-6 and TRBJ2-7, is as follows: GAGVSQSPRYKVTKRGQDVALRCDPISGHVSLYWYRQALGQGPEFLTYFNYEAQQDKSGLPNDRFSAERPEGSISTLTIQRTEQRDSAMYRCASSLEGYTEQYFGPGTRLTVT.

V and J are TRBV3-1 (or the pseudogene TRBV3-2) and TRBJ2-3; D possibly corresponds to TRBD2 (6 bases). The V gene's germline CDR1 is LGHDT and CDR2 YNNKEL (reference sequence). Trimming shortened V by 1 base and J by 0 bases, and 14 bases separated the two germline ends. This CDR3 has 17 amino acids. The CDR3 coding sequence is TGTGCCAGCAGCCAAGCGGGCGGGGTGGCTAGCACAGATACGCAGTATTTT. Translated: CASSQAGGVASTDTQYF.

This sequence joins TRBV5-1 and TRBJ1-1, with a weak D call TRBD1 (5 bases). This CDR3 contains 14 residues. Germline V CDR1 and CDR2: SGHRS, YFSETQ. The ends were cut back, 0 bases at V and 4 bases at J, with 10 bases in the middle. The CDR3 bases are TGCGCCAGCAGCTTGGTTGGGGGAAGCACTGAAGCTTTCTTT. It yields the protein CASSLVGGSTEAFF.

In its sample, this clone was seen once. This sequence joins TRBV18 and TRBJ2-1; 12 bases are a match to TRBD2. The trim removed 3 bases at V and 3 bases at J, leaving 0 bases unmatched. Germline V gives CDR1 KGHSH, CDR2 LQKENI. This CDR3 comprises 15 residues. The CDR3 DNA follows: TGTGCCAGCTCACCGACTAGCGGGAGCTACAATGAGCAGTTCTTC. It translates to CASSPTSGSYNEQFF.